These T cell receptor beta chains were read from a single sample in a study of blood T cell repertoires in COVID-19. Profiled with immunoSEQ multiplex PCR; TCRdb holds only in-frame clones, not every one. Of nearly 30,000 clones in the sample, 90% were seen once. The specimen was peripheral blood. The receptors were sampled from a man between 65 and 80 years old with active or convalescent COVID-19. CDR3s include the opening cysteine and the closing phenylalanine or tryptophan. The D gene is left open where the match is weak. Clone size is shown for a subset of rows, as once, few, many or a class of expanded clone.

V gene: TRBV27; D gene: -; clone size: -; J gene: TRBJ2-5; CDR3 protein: CASSSGSRETQYF; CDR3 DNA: TGTGCCAGCAGTTCTGGCTCGCGGGAGACCCAGTACTTC
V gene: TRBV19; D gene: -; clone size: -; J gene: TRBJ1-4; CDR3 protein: CASSMSGGRVTEKLFF; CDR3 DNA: TGTGCCAGTAGTATGTCGGGGGGCAGGGTAACTGAAAAACTGTTTTTT
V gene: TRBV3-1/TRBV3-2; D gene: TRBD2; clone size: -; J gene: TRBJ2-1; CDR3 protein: CASSRSGGAAYNEQFF; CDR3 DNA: TGTGCCAGCAGTCGAAGCGGGGGGGCCGCCTACAATGAGCAGTTCTTC
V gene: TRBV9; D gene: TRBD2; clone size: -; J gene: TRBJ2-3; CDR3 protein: CASSGRLAGRADTQYF; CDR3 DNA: TGTGCCAGCAGCGGACGACTAGCGGGGCGAGCAGATACGCAGTATTTT
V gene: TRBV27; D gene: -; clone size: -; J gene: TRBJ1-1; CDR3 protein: CASSRSAGGWTEAFF; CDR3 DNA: TGTGCCAGCAGTCGTAGCGCCGGGGGTTGGACTGAAGCTTTCTTT
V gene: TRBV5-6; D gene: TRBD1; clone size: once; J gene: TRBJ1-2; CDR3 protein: CASSMTGVYGYTF; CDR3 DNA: TGTGCCAGCAGCATGACAGGGGTGTATGGCTACACCTTC
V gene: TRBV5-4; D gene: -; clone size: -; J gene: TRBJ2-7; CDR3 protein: CASSPRGSGSTYEQYF; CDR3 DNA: TGTGCCAGCAGCCCCCGAGGAAGTGGGAGTACCTACGAGCAGTACTTC
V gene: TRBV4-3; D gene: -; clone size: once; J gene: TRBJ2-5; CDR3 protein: CASSLEGRMGETQYF; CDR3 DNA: TGCGCCAGCAGCCTTGAGGGTAGAATGGGAGAGACCCAGTACTTC
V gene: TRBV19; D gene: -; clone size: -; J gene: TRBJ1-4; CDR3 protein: CASSNRGGEKLFF; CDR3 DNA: TGTGCCAGTAGTAATCGGGGTGGAGAAAAACTGTTTTTT
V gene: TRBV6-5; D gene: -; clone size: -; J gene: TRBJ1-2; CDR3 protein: CASSYGAPNYYGYTF; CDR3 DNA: TGTGCCAGCAGTTACGGGGCTCCCAACTACTATGGCTACACCTTC
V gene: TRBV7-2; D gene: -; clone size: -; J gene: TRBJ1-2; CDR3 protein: CASSPQTGTGGYTF; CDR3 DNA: TGTGCCAGCAGCCCACAAACAGGCACCGGTGGCTACACCTTC
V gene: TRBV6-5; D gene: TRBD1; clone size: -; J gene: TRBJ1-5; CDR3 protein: CASSPDRGSNQPQHF; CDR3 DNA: TGTGCCAGCAGTCCAGACAGGGGAAGCAATCAGCCCCAGCATTTT
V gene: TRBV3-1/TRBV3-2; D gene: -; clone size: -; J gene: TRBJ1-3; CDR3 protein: CASSPLQAQRSSGNTIYF; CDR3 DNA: TGTGCCAGCAGCCCTCTTCAAGCTCAACGAAGCTCTGGAAACACCATATATTTT
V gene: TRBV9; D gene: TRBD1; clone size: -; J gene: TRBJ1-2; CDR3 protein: CASSAVGTGEGYTF; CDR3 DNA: TGTGCCAGCAGCGCCGTGGGGACAGGGGAGGGCTACACCTTC
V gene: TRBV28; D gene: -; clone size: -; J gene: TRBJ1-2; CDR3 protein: CASSTQGRYTF; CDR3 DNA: TGTGCCAGCAGTACACAGGGACGGTACACCTTC
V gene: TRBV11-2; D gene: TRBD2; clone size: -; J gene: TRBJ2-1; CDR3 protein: CASSLTGLAGGEQFF; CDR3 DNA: TGTGCCAGCAGCCTTACGGGACTAGCGGGAGGGGAGCAGTTCTTC
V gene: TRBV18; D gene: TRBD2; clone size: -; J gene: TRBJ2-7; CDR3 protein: CASSAGGGYEQYF; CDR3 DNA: TGTGCCAGCTCAGCCGGGGGGGGCTACGAGCAGTACTTC
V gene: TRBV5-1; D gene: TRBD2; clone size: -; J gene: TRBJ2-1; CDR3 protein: CASSLLAGGYNEQFF; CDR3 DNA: TGCGCCAGCAGCTTGCTGGCGGGGGGTTACAATGAGCAGTTCTTC
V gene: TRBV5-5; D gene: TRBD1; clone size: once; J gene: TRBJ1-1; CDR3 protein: CASSITGASTEAFF; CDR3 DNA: TGTGCCAGCAGCATTACAGGGGCGAGCACTGAAGCTTTCTTT
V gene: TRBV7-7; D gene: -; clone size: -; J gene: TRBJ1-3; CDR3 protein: CASSFSPQAGNTIYF; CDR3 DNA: TGTGCCAGCAGCTTTTCCCCACAGGCTGGAAACACCATATATTTT
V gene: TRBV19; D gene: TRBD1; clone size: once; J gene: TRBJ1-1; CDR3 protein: CASSLQGARNTEAFF; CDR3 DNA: TGTGCCAGTAGTTTACAGGGGGCTCGGAACACTGAAGCTTTCTTT
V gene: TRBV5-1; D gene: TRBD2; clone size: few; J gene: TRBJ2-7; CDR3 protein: CASSLVAGAYEQYF; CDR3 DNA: TGCGCCAGCAGCTTAGTAGCGGGGGCCTACGAGCAGTACTTC
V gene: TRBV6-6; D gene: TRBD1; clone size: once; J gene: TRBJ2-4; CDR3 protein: CASSAGGLNIQYF; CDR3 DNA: TGTGCCAGCAGTGCAGGGGGTCTAAACATTCAGTACTTC
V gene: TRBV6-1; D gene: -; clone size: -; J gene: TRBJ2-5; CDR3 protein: CASSEAPMTQPGETQYF; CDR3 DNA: TGTGCCAGCAGTGAAGCACCAATGACGCAACCGGGAGAGACCCAGTACTTC
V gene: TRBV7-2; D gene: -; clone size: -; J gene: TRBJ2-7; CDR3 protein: CASSLTSYEQYF; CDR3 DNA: TGTGCCAGCAGCTTAACTTCCTACGAGCAGTACTTC
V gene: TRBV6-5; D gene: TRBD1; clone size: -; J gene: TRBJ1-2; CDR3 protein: CASSRDRGNYGYTF; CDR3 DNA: TGTGCCAGCAGTCGGGACAGGGGGAACTATGGCTACACCTTC
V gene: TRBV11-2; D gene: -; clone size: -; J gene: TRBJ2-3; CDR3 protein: CASSLDSGSLDTQYF; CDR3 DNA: TGTGCCAGCAGCTTAGATTCGGGTAGCTTGGATACGCAGTATTTT
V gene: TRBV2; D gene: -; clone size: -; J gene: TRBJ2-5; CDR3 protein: CASFHRGETQYF; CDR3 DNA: TGTGCCAGCTTTCACCGAGGGGAGACCCAGTACTTC
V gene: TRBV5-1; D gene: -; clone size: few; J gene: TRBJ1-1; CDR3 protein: CASSLAPQDSRTEAFF; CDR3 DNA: TGCGCCAGCAGCTTGGCTCCCCAGGACAGCAGGACTGAAGCTTTCTTT
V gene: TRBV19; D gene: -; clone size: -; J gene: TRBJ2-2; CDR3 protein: CASTPEGPRTGELFF; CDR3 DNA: TGTGCCAGTACTCCGGAGGGCCCTCGCACCGGGGAGCTGTTTTTT
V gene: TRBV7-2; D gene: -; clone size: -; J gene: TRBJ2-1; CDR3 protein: CASSRTSLGYNEQFF; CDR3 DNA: TGTGCCAGCAGCCGGACATCACTTGGGTACAATGAGCAGTTCTTC
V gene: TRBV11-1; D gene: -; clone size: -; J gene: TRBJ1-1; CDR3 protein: CASSLRRTTNTEAFF; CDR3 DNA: TGTGCCAGCAGCCTACGGAGGACGACGAACACTGAAGCTTTCTTT
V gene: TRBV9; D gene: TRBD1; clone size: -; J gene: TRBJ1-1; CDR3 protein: CASSVFGQGPTEAFF; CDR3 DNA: TGTGCCAGCAGCGTATTCGGACAGGGCCCCACTGAAGCTTTCTTT
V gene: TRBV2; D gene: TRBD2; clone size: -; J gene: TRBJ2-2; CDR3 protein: CASGTSGNTGELFF; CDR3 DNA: TGTGCCAGCGGGACTAGCGGCAACACCGGGGAGCTGTTTTTT
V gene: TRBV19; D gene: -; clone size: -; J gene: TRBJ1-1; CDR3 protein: CASSRQGSTEAFF; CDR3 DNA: TGTGCCAGTAGTCGGCAGGGGAGTACTGAAGCTTTCTTT
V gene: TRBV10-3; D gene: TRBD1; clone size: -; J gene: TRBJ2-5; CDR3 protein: CAISRDRGLLETQYF; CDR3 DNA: TGTGCCATCAGCAGAGACAGGGGGCTGTTGGAGACCCAGTACTTC
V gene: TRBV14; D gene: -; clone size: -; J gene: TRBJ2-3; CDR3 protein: CASSRGLIDTQYF; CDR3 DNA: TGTGCCAGCAGTCGCGGACTCATAGATACGCAGTATTTT
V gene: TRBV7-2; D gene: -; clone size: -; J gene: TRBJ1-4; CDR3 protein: CASSFRTEQGGGEKLFF; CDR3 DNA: TGTGCCAGCAGCTTTAGGACCGAACAGGGAGGGGGTGAAAAACTGTTTTTT
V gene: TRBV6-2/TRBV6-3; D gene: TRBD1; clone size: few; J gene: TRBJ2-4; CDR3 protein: CASSPRDRGNIQYF; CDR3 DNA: TGTGCCAGCAGTCCCCGGGACAGGGGAAACATTCAGTACTTC
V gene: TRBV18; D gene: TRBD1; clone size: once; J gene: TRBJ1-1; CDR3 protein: CASSPGTGRGEAFF; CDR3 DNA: TGTGCCAGCTCACCCGGGACAGGGCGCGGTGAAGCTTTCTTT
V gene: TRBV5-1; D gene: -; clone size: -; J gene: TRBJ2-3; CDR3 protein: CATGEGNSLTDTQYF; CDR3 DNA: TGCGCCACGGGAGAAGGAAACTCGCTCACAGATACGCAGTATTTT
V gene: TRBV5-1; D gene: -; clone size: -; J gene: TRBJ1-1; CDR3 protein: CASSLGVAMNTEAFF; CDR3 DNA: TGCGCCAGCAGCTTGGGAGTAGCTATGAACACTGAAGCTTTCTTT
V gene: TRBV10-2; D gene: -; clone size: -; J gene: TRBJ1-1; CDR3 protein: CASRRSGRNTEAFF; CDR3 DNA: TGCGCCAGCAGGAGGAGTGGGAGAAACACTGAAGCTTTCTTT
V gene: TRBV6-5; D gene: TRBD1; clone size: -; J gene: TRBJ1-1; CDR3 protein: CASRRTGGTEAFF; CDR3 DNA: TGTGCCAGCAGGAGGACAGGGGGGACTGAAGCTTTCTTT
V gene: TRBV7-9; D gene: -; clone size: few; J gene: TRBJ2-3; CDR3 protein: CASSLALTSQYF; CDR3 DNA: TGTGCCAGCAGCTTAGCCCTGACTAGTCAGTATTTT
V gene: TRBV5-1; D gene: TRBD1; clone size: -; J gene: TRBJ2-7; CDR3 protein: CASSPGDRGYEQYF; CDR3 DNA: TGCGCCAGCAGCCCAGGGGACAGGGGTTACGAGCAGTACTTC
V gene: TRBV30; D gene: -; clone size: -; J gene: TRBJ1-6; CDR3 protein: CAWSVYGQPDSPLHF; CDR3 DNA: TGTGCCTGGAGTGTTTACGGACAGCCCGATTCACCCCTCCACTTT
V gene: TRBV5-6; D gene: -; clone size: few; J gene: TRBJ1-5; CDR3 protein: CASSPGGTFGEGPQHF; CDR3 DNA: TGTGCCAGCAGCCCGGGGGGGACCTTTGGTGAAGGGCCCCAGCATTTT
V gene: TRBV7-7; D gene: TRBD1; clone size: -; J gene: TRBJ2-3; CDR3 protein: CASSPAQGQGTDTQYF; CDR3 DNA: TGTGCCAGCAGCCCAGCACAGGGGCAGGGTACAGATACGCAGTATTTT
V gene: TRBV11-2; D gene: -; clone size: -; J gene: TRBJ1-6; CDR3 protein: CASSLVSSPLHF; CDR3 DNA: TGTGCCAGCAGCTTAGTTTCGTCACCCCTCCACTTT
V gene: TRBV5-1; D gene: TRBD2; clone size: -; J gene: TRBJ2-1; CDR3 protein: CASSPLAGGYNEQFF; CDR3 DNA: TGCGCCAGCAGCCCCCTAGCGGGAGGGTACAATGAGCAGTTCTTC
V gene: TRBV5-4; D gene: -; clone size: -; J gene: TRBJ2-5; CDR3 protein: CASSLRTEQETQYF; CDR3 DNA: TGTGCCAGCAGCTTGAGGACTGAACAAGAGACCCAGTACTTC
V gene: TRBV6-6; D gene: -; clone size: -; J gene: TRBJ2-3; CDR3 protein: CASSFGDTQYF; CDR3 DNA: TGTGCCAGCAGTTTCGGAGATACGCAGTATTTT
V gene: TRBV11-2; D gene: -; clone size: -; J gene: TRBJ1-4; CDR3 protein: CASSLVQGKLFF; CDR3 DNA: TGTGCCAGCAGCTTAGTTCAGGGAAAACTGTTTTTT
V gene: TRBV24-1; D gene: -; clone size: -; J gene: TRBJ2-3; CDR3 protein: CATSGDSTDTQYF; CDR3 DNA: TGTGCCACCAGTGGCGATAGCACAGATACGCAGTATTTT
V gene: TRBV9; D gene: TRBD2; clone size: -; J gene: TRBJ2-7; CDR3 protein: CASSPGTSGPYEQYF; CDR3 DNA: TGTGCCAGCAGCCCCGGGACTAGCGGGCCCTACGAGCAGTACTTC
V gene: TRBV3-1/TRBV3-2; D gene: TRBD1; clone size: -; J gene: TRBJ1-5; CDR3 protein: CASSQRTGSNQPQHF; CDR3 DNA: TGTGCCAGCAGCCAAAGGACAGGGAGCAATCAGCCCCAGCATTTT
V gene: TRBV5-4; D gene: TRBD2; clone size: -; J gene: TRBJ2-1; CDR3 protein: CASSSPSGSIYEQFF; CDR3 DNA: TGTGCCAGCAGCTCCCCTAGCGGGAGCATCTATGAGCAGTTCTTC
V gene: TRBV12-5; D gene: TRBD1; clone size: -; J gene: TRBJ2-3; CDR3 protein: CASGLGQGAPSTDTQYF; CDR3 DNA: TGTGCTAGTGGTTTGGGGCAGGGGGCCCCTAGCACAGATACGCAGTATTTT